This passage covers 3 T cell receptor beta chains from one sample sequenced in a study of regulatory T cells in long-lasting Graves disease. Documented time point: newly diagnosed GD, antithyroid drugs for less than 3 months. PBMCs provided the RNA from which the TCR library was made. For TCR beta, libraries came from iRepertoire HTBI primers and Arm-PCR of CDR3 regions. In TCRdb, the multiplex PCR reads were re-called with MiXCR into one record per CDR3 protein. The table records about 540,000 distinct CDR3 sequences, about 14% of them present only once. These data were likewise used in another study, on T cells in Graves' hyperthyroidism and ophthalmopathy.

The sequencing used peripheral blood mononuclear cells (PBMCs), collected at new diagnosis, from a patient treated with antithyroid drugs. The receptors here all came from a man aged 30 to 45 with Graves disease.

This clonotype has only a few counts. V gene TRBV30 combines with J gene TRBJ1-6, with D unresolved. Trimming took off 2 bases at V and 8 bases at J, with 13 bases between the two ends. The germline V gene has CDR1 GTSNPN and CDR2 SVGIG (reference sequence). The CDR3 runs to 14 residues. Here the CDR3 DNA reads TGTGCCTGGAGTTCGGACGCCCTTTATTCACCCCTCCACTTT. The encoded protein is CAWSSDALYSPLHF.

There are many counts of this clonotype. This chain links TRBV11-2 with TRBJ2-7; TRBD2 matches 13 bases. Trimming took 0 bases from V and 2 from J; bases not matched to a gene: 7. Germline values: CDR1 SGHAT, CDR2 FQNNGV. There are 18 residues in the CDR3. CDR3 residues: CASSLDRTSGRRAYEQYF. CDR3 coding DNA: TGTGCCAGCAGCTTAGATCGGACTAGCGGGAGAAGGGCCTACGAGCAGTACTTC.

This clonotype was seen a handful of times. The chain couples TRBV6-4 to TRBJ2-3; 14 bases map to TRBD2. V was pared by 6 bases and J by 6 bases, with 8 bases of the junction left unmatched. Germline values: CDR1 MRHNA, CDR2 SNTAGT. This CDR3 has 16 amino acids. In DNA form, the CDR3 reads TGTGCCAGCAGCATCGGACTAGCGGGAGGAAGGGATACGCAGTATTTT. Amino acids: CASSIGLAGGRDTQYF.